This T cell receptor beta chain was identified in a study of blood T cell repertoires in COVID-19. Study context: Collection of acute and convalescent COVID-19 samples took place in the United States, Italy and Spain.

This clone was recorded only once. Study processing details: Estimates of nucleated cell counts were drawn from the amplification of reference gene primers. Clones were read by immunoSEQ multiplex PCR, and TCRdb kept only the in-frame ones, dropping some. That table furnishes V, J and clone size, whereas the DNA furnished D and trimming. This table holds a few hundred thousand clones, about four fifths found once. Exposed enrollees had met someone with a PCR-confirmed or clinician-diagnosed COVID-19 case at some point within the 2 weeks before study entry. Sequenced material: PBMCs or T cells enriched from blood (not recorded which). This TCR derives from a man aged 35-49 years who had been exposed to COVID-19.

CDR3: CASSPKDGLANTGELFF. Written as DNA, the CDR3 is TGTGCCAGCTCACCGAAAGATGGACTAGCGAACACCGGGGAGCTGTTTTTT. This sequence joins TRBV18 and TRBJ2-2, with 7 nucleotides matching TRBD2. This CDR3 contains 17 residues. The V gene end was trimmed by 3 bases and the J gene end by 0 bases; junction bases not matched to a gene: 7. Germline V gives CDR1 KGHSH, CDR2 LQKENI. The full variable domain, in which reference TRBV18 and TRBJ2-2 provide the parts outside the CDR3, is NAGVMQNPRHLVRRRGQEARLRCSPMKGHSHVYWYRQLPEEGLKFMVYLQKENIIDESGMPKERFSAEFPKEGPSILRIQQVVRGDSAAYFCASSPKDGLANTGELFFGEGSRLTVL.